The present entry profiles one TCR beta chain with its context. This clone appeared once. No antigen is known for it. Per-base quality was not reported, and no clone a single base away is much larger than it. This sample is drawn from a study of T cell responses to AZD1222 COVID-19 vaccine (dated by TCRdb to about 2021). The study in broad terms: AZD1222 recipients given second doses at about 4 weeks or at about 12 weeks were pooled, since spike-specific TCR depth and breadth were not found to differ between the two schedules. TCR sequencing covered some 240 trial participants: roughly 200 given two doses of AZD1222 and around 25 given two doses of MenACWY control vaccine. Trial participants were enrolled by age into subgroups of 18-55, 56-69 and 70-plus years, and about 150, 27 and 61 TCR-sequenced participants, respectively, were included in these subgroups.

The germline V gene supplies CDR1 KGHSH and CDR2 LQKENI. The junction shows trimming of 6 bases on V and 0 bases on J, and the gene matches do not reach 4 bases of it. The CDR3 holds 15 amino acids from the cysteine to the phenylalanine. Of the read, only the CDR3 DNA is kept; its 45 bases are in frame from base 1. Sample time point, as interpreted from the label and publication: baseline before first vaccination. Vaccinee samples came from UK trials COV001 and COV002, including a single-blind randomized controlled phase 2/3 trial of AZD1222 (ChAdOx1 nCoV-19) in healthy adults. For TCRbeta chain sequencing, PBMC samples from trial participants were taken at day 0 and at day 28 after the second dose. Study-level results and caveats: The 56-69-year group was small, and its depth increase did not reach significance, likely because of low power. Conclusions about previously exposed vaccinees are limited because only six or seven AZD1222 recipients were SARS-CoV-2 seropositive at baseline. Most participants were white British and females outnumbered males, and the authors suggested that clonal diversity may have been underestimated. Spike-specific TCR breadth and depth rose significantly after two AZD1222 doses compared with day 0 and with MenACWY recipients. Because no day 14 peak-response samples were available, the repertoires could be characterized only after the peak T cell response. CD4 TCRs associated with the vaccine covered the entire spike protein, and the dominant responses were in regions 160-218 and 743-854. Reportedly, close to half of the unique spike-specific TCRs recognized epitopes lying outside the regions that are mutated in the B.1.351 and B.1.1.7 variants.

The CDR3 regions of human TCRbeta chains were subjected to immunosequencing. Turning to the authors' computational methods: Repertoire TCRs were checked for matches against a reference library of SARS-CoV-2-specific TCRs that had been generated using the MIRA antigen-specificity platform. Breadth was defined as the fraction of unique TCRs that were SARS-CoV-2-associated. Depth was defined as the fraction of total T cells that were SARS-CoV-2-associated. Using the MIRA data, each spike-specific TCR was mapped to the spike region that the TCR reacts to and placed in a CD4 or CD8 class. Log10-transformed breadth and depth values were compared by one-way ANOVA with Sidak's multiple comparisons tests. As stored in TCRdb, this immuneACCESS dataset retains in-frame rearrangements with V and J assigned. A fraction of the clones does not appear; measured against another copy, unresolved V genes explain less than half of the discrepancy, and the remainder lacks a known reason. That table gives V, J and clone size, and the DNA gave D and trimming. Counted in this sample were 200,000 or so clones; 85% to 95% of them appeared once. The ten largest account for less than 11% of the sample.

The chain is encoded by TRBV18 joined to TRBJ1-1; 10 central nucleotides agree with TRBD1. The origin of this receptor is an adult in good health. Sequenced here: peripheral blood, sampled on day 0 of AZD1222 vaccination. The CDR3 sequence is CASSLGTGVNTEAFF. The DNA sequence reads TGTGCCAGCTCCCTCGGGACAGGGGTGAACACTGAAGCTTTCTTT.